These T cell receptor beta chains were read from a single sample in a study of blood T cell repertoires in COVID-19. Sequencing used immunoSEQ multiplex PCR; TCRdb keeps in-frame clones, though not all of them. The profile shows around 170,000 clones, 80% to 90% of them singletons. The sequenced material came from peripheral blood. The receptors stem from a man over 45 with active or convalescent COVID-19. Each CDR3 is given with its conserved first and last residue. Fields, in order: V gene, clone size, J gene, D gene, CDR3 DNA, CDR3 protein. D genes are given only for firm matches. Clone size appears in some rows only: once, few, many, or a class for an expanded clone.

v_gene: TRBV7-9; abundance: NA; j_gene: TRBJ2-7; d_gene: TRBD1; CDR3nt: TGTGCCAGCAGCTCCTTCGCTGGGACAGGCTACGAGCAGTACTTC; CDR3aa: CASSSFAGTGYEQYF
v_gene: TRBV19; abundance: NA; j_gene: TRBJ1-4; d_gene: TRBD1; CDR3nt: TGTGCCAGTAGTATAGTCAGGGGGCCGAATGAAAAACTGTTTTTT; CDR3aa: CASSIVRGPNEKLFF
v_gene: TRBV4-2; abundance: NA; j_gene: TRBJ1-2; d_gene: NA; CDR3nt: TGTGCCAGCAGCCAAGATACATCGGTGCAGGTCAACTATGGCTACACCTTC; CDR3aa: CASSQDTSVQVNYGYTF
v_gene: TRBV3-1/TRBV3-2; abundance: NA; j_gene: TRBJ1-2; d_gene: NA; CDR3nt: TGTGCCAGCAGCTCCCGGTGGGAGGCGGGCGGCTACACCTTC; CDR3aa: CASSSRWEAGGYTF
v_gene: TRBV28; abundance: NA; j_gene: TRBJ1-6; d_gene: TRBD1; CDR3nt: TGTGCCAGCCTCCCATGGGACAGGGGGGGGTCACCCCTCCACTTT; CDR3aa: CASLPWDRGGSPLHF
v_gene: TRBV4-1; abundance: once; j_gene: TRBJ2-5; d_gene: NA; CDR3nt: TGCGCCAGCAGCCTAGCGGCGTACCAAGAGACCCAGTACTTC; CDR3aa: CASSLAAYQETQYF
v_gene: TRBV15; abundance: once; j_gene: TRBJ1-4; d_gene: NA; CDR3nt: TGTGCCACCAGCAGAGACAGGGCACCTAATGAAAAACTGTTTTTT; CDR3aa: CATSRDRAPNEKLFF
v_gene: TRBV6-7; abundance: NA; j_gene: TRBJ1-3; d_gene: NA; CDR3nt: TGTGCCAGCAGCAAACCAATCATCGGGGTCGGGGACACCATATATTTT; CDR3aa: CASSKPIIGVGDTIYF
v_gene: TRBV7-2; abundance: NA; j_gene: TRBJ1-2; d_gene: NA; CDR3nt: TGTGCCAGCAGCTTAGTCGTGGGGGCGGGCTATGGCTACACCTTC; CDR3aa: CASSLVVGAGYGYTF
v_gene: TRBV25-1; abundance: NA; j_gene: TRBJ2-1; d_gene: NA; CDR3nt: TGTGCCAGCAGCGAAGGGGCCGTCGGTAGCAATGAGCAGTTCTTC; CDR3aa: CASSEGAVGSNEQFF
v_gene: TRBV7-9; abundance: NA; j_gene: TRBJ1-3; d_gene: NA; CDR3nt: TGTGCCAGCAGCTCAGGCAGGGTGGACACCATATATTTT; CDR3aa: CASSSGRVDTIYF
v_gene: TRBV10-2; abundance: NA; j_gene: TRBJ2-1; d_gene: TRBD2; CDR3nt: TGCGCCAGCAGAGGACGGACTAGCTCAGAGGACCACAGCTCCTACAATGAGCAGTTCTTC; CDR3aa: CASRGRTSSEDHSSYNEQFF
v_gene: TRBV2; abundance: NA; j_gene: TRBJ1-1; d_gene: NA; CDR3nt: TGTGCCAGCAGTGCCTTGGACACAAACACTGAAGCTTTCTTT; CDR3aa: CASSALDTNTEAFF
v_gene: TRBV3-1/TRBV3-2; abundance: few; j_gene: TRBJ1-3; d_gene: TRBD1; CDR3nt: TGTGCCAGCAGCCCCAGACAGGGCTGGGGAAACACCATATATTTT; CDR3aa: CASSPRQGWGNTIYF
v_gene: TRBV4-1; abundance: NA; j_gene: TRBJ1-5; d_gene: NA; CDR3nt: TGCGCCAGCAGCCAAGATTCAGGGGAGAATCAGCCCCAGCATTTT; CDR3aa: CASSQDSGENQPQHF
v_gene: TRBV10-3; abundance: once; j_gene: TRBJ2-1; d_gene: TRBD1; CDR3nt: TGTGCCATCAGTGAGTCTAGGACAGGGTTATCCTACAATGAGCAGTTCTTC; CDR3aa: CAISESRTGLSYNEQFF
v_gene: TRBV28; abundance: NA; j_gene: TRBJ1-2; d_gene: TRBD1; CDR3nt: TGTGCCAGCAGTTTATCAGGGGGCTATGGCTACACCTTC; CDR3aa: CASSLSGGYGYTF
v_gene: TRBV11-2; abundance: NA; j_gene: TRBJ1-1; d_gene: TRBD1; CDR3nt: TGTGCCAGCAGCGCACCGGGACAGGGGCGGAACACTGAAGCTTTCTTT; CDR3aa: CASSAPGQGRNTEAFF
v_gene: TRBV27; abundance: NA; j_gene: TRBJ2-1; d_gene: TRBD2; CDR3nt: TGTGCCAGCAGTTCTAGCGGGAGGGCCAATGAGCAGTTCTTC; CDR3aa: CASSSSGRANEQFF
v_gene: TRBV3-1/TRBV3-2; abundance: NA; j_gene: TRBJ2-7; d_gene: TRBD1; CDR3nt: TGTGCCAGCAGCCTAACTGACAGGGCGGGTTACGAGCAGTACTTC; CDR3aa: CASSLTDRAGYEQYF
v_gene: TRBV14; abundance: NA; j_gene: TRBJ2-4; d_gene: TRBD2; CDR3nt: TGTGCCAGCAGCCCTGCGGGGGGCTACATTCAGTACTTC; CDR3aa: CASSPAGGYIQYF
v_gene: TRBV10-1; abundance: NA; j_gene: TRBJ2-1; d_gene: NA; CDR3nt: TGCGCCAGCAGTGAGTCAGGGGGTGGTGAGCAGTTCTTC; CDR3aa: CASSESGGGEQFF
v_gene: TRBV4-1; abundance: NA; j_gene: TRBJ2-1; d_gene: TRBD1; CDR3nt: TGCGCCAGCAGCCAGGGGACAGGGGGCGCCTGGGGGCAGTTCTTC; CDR3aa: CASSQGTGGAWGQFF
v_gene: TRBV7-3; abundance: NA; j_gene: TRBJ2-3; d_gene: TRBD1; CDR3nt: TGTGCCAGCAGCATGACAGGGGGAAACACAGATACGCAGTATTTT; CDR3aa: CASSMTGGNTDTQYF
v_gene: TRBV3-1/TRBV3-2; abundance: NA; j_gene: TRBJ2-7; d_gene: TRBD2; CDR3nt: TGTGCCAGCAGCCAAGGGGCCGGGGGGGAGCAGTACTTC; CDR3aa: CASSQGAGGEQYF
v_gene: TRBV5-4; abundance: NA; j_gene: TRBJ2-3; d_gene: TRBD2; CDR3nt: TGTGCCAGCAGCACACCTTTTAGCGGGGGGGCCTCAGATACGCAGTATTTT; CDR3aa: CASSTPFSGGASDTQYF
v_gene: TRBV11-3; abundance: NA; j_gene: TRBJ2-1; d_gene: TRBD1; CDR3nt: TGTGCCAGCAGCTTAGGACAGGGGGCCTACAATGAGCAGTTCTTC; CDR3aa: CASSLGQGAYNEQFF
v_gene: TRBV2; abundance: NA; j_gene: TRBJ2-1; d_gene: NA; CDR3nt: TGTGCCAGCAGGTTGGCTGAGCAGTTCTTC; CDR3aa: CASRLAEQFF
v_gene: TRBV5-1; abundance: NA; j_gene: TRBJ2-7; d_gene: TRBD1; CDR3nt: TGCGCCATCGCCCCCCTCGGACAGGAACCTTACCTACACTACGAGCAGTACTTC; CDR3aa: CAIAPLGQEPYLHYEQYF
v_gene: TRBV19; abundance: NA; j_gene: TRBJ1-5; d_gene: TRBD1; CDR3nt: TGTGCCAGTAGCCCCCGGGACAGCGATCAGCCCCAGCATTTT; CDR3aa: CASSPRDSDQPQHF
v_gene: TRBV30; abundance: NA; j_gene: TRBJ1-1; d_gene: TRBD1; CDR3nt: TGTGCCTGGAGTGAATCGGGACAGCCGGACACTGAAGCTTTCTTT; CDR3aa: CAWSESGQPDTEAFF
v_gene: TRBV3-1/TRBV3-2; abundance: NA; j_gene: TRBJ1-1; d_gene: NA; CDR3nt: TGTGCCAGCAGCCAAGGTGGTACGGCTGAAGCTTTCTTT; CDR3aa: CASSQGGTAEAFF
v_gene: TRBV4-2; abundance: NA; j_gene: TRBJ1-2; d_gene: NA; CDR3nt: TGTGCCAGCAGCCAAGAACAGGGTTATGGCTACACCTTC; CDR3aa: CASSQEQGYGYTF
v_gene: TRBV11-3; abundance: NA; j_gene: TRBJ2-1; d_gene: NA; CDR3nt: TGTGCCAGCAGCCCCGGGAGCGTAAGCTCCTACAATGAGCAGTTCTTC; CDR3aa: CASSPGSVSSYNEQFF
v_gene: TRBV7-9; abundance: NA; j_gene: TRBJ2-1; d_gene: TRBD2; CDR3nt: TGTGCCAGCCGGGCGGCACTAGCGGGAGTCAGGGAGCAGTTCTTC; CDR3aa: CASRAALAGVREQFF
v_gene: TRBV19; abundance: NA; j_gene: TRBJ1-1; d_gene: TRBD1; CDR3nt: TGTGCCAGTAGCCACAGGGGAGGGAACACTGAAGCTTTCTTT; CDR3aa: CASSHRGGNTEAFF
v_gene: TRBV19; abundance: NA; j_gene: TRBJ2-1; d_gene: TRBD2; CDR3nt: TGTGCCAGTAATCCTCTAACGGGAGGGTCCTACAATGAGCAGTTCTTC; CDR3aa: CASNPLTGGSYNEQFF
v_gene: TRBV5-4; abundance: NA; j_gene: TRBJ2-1; d_gene: NA; CDR3nt: TGTGCCAGCAGCACACGGACAGATGACAATGAGCAGTTCTTC; CDR3aa: CASSTRTDDNEQFF
v_gene: TRBV30; abundance: NA; j_gene: TRBJ2-7; d_gene: NA; CDR3nt: TGTGCCTGGAGTGGGCAGGGTTACGAGCAGTACTTC; CDR3aa: CAWSGQGYEQYF
v_gene: TRBV28; abundance: NA; j_gene: TRBJ1-1; d_gene: NA; CDR3nt: TGTGCCAGCACTAGGACAGTGAACACTGAAGCTTTCTTT; CDR3aa: CASTRTVNTEAFF
v_gene: TRBV7-2; abundance: NA; j_gene: TRBJ1-3; d_gene: NA; CDR3nt: TGTGCCAGCAGCTTAGTGCATAGTGGAAACACCATATATTTT; CDR3aa: CASSLVHSGNTIYF
v_gene: TRBV2; abundance: NA; j_gene: TRBJ1-6; d_gene: TRBD1; CDR3nt: TGTGCCAGCAGTGGGCAGGGAACAGGGGGCTCACCCCTCCACTTT; CDR3aa: CASSGQGTGGSPLHF
v_gene: TRBV7-2; abundance: NA; j_gene: TRBJ2-7; d_gene: TRBD2; CDR3nt: TGTGCCAGCAGCGCAGGACTAGCGGGGGCCTACGAGCAGTACTTC; CDR3aa: CASSAGLAGAYEQYF
v_gene: TRBV7-9; abundance: once; j_gene: TRBJ1-2; d_gene: TRBD1; CDR3nt: TGTGCCAGCAGCGGTTGGACAGGGGCCTATGGCTACACCTTC; CDR3aa: CASSGWTGAYGYTF
v_gene: TRBV7-2; abundance: NA; j_gene: TRBJ1-5; d_gene: NA; CDR3nt: TGTGCCAGCAGCGCGACGGGGGATCAGCCCCAGCATTTT; CDR3aa: CASSATGDQPQHF
v_gene: TRBV5-5; abundance: NA; j_gene: TRBJ1-5; d_gene: NA; CDR3nt: TGTGCCAGCAGCTTGCTTGGGGGCAGAGGCAATCAGCCCCAGCATTTT; CDR3aa: CASSLLGGRGNQPQHF